This passage covers 19 T cell receptor beta chains from one sample sequenced in a study of T cell responses to AZD1222 COVID-19 vaccine. The table came from immunoSEQ multiplex PCR; TCRdb's copy has only in-frame clones and leaves some out. This table holds tens of thousands of clones, more than 75% found once. The sequencing used peripheral blood, collected on day 0 of AZD1222 vaccination. Every receptor here comes from an adult in good health.

V usage is TRBV18 and J usage is TRBJ2-7, with 7 nucleotides matching TRBD1. V shed 0 bases and J 3 bases; nucleotides not matched to a gene: 11. Germline CDR1 KGHSH, CDR2 LQKENI. The CDR3 runs 17 residues. CDR3 coding DNA: TGTGCCAGCTCACCACCGGCAGGGGGAGACCAGATCTACGAGCAGTACTTC. Residues: CASSPPAGGDQIYEQYF.

The gene calls are TRBV18 and TRBJ1-2; D remains ambiguous. Germline V CDR1 and CDR2: KGHSH, LQKENI. The CDR3 runs 14 residues. Trimming took 6 bases from V and 2 from J, leaving 13 bases between them. The DNA for the CDR3 is TGTGCCAGCTCTCTTGCTGGCAGAAACTATGGCTACACCTTC. Protein sequence: CASSLAGRNYGYTF. The full variable domain, its missing parts supplied by reference TRBV18 and TRBJ1-2, is NAGVMQNPRHLVRRRGQEARLRCSPMKGHSHVYWYRQLPEEGLKFMVYLQKENIIDESGMPKERFSAEFPKEGPSILRIQQVVRGDSAAYFCASSLAGRNYGYTFGSGTRLTVV.

This clone was recorded a few times. This sequence joins TRBV4-1 and TRBJ2-5, with D hard to call. The CDR3 consists of 14 residues. CDR1 and CDR2 (germline): MGHRA, YSYEKL. Trimming cost V 0 bases and J 7 bases, with 12 bases left between them. The CDR3 DNA reads TGCGCCAGCAGCCAAGATCCCGTTATCGGGACCCAGTACTTC. Its protein is CASSQDPVIGTQYF.

The genes are TRBV12-5 and TRBJ1-1; 8 bases line up with TRBD1. Germline loops: CDR1 LGHNT, CDR2 FRNRAP. The CDR3 length is 20 residues. Trimming cost V 2 bases and J 6 bases; bases outside gene matches: 23. Here the CDR3 DNA reads TGTGCTAGTGGTTTGCCGCCCGCACCCTCTAGAACAGGGGGATATTCTGAAGCTTTCTTT. It is translated as CASGLPPAPSRTGGYSEAFF.

J is TRBJ2-5 and V is TRBV30, with D perhaps TRBD1 (6 bases). V gave up 1 base and J gave up 5 bases, with 8 bases separating them. Looked up from germline, CDR1 is GTSNPN and CDR2 is SVGIG (reference sequence). There are 12 residues in the CDR3. CDR3 nucleotides: TGTGCCTGGAGTGCAGGGGCCGAGACCCAGTACTTC. It is translated as CAWSAGAETQYF.

The sample holds one count of this clone. The chain combines TRBV7-7 with TRBJ2-5, with D unresolved. The CDR3 contains 14 residues. From germline, CDR1 is SSHAT and CDR2 FNYEAQ (reference sequence). V was shortened by 2 bases and J by 1 base, with 8 bases between the two germline ends. CDR3 DNA sequence: TGTGCCAGCAGCTTAAGTAACTCCCAAGAGACCCAGTACTTC. Translating it yields CASSLSNSQETQYF.

The chain links TRBV5-5 to TRBJ1-5, with a possible D match to TRBD1 (6 bases). Trimming cost V 2 bases and J 6 bases, with 12 bases left between them. The CDR3 is 14 amino acids. The germline CDR1 and CDR2 sequences are SGHKS and YYEKEE (reference sequence). In DNA form, the CDR3 reads TGTGCCAGCAGCTTTTCAGGGGCCGGTCAGCCCCAGCATTTT. Translating it yields CASSFSGAGQPQHF.

This clone was picked up a small number of times. The V and J genes are TRBV6-5 and TRBJ2-7; TRBD1 matches at 9 bases. Germline values: CDR1 MNHEY, CDR2 SVGAGI. This CDR3 contains 15 residues. Trimming took 8 bases from V and 4 from J; bases not matched to a gene: 12. The CDR3, as DNA: TGTGCCAGCCCCGCTACCGGGACAGGGTCTTACGAGCAGTACTTC. Encoded protein: CASPATGTGSYEQYF.

The rearrangement joins TRBV18 to TRBJ2-7; 10 nucleotides align to TRBD1. The germline gives CDR1 KGHSH, CDR2 LQKENI. The CDR3 has 14 amino acids. The trim removed 7 bases at V and 4 bases at J, leaving 7 bases unmatched. CDR3 in DNA: TGTGCCAGCTGCCCGACAGGGGGCAAGTACGAGCAGTACTTC. This encodes CASCPTGGKYEQYF.

This clone was detected only once. The rearrangement joins TRBV28 to TRBJ2-1; D not certain. V gave up 3 bases and J gave up 0 bases, with 12 bases separating them. The CDR3 has 16 amino acids. Germline assignment: CDR1 MDHEN and CDR2 SYDVKM. In nucleotides, the CDR3 is TGTGCCAGCAGTTTGGTGGACGGTAGCTCCTACAATGAGCAGTTCTTC. This codes for CASSLVDGSSYNEQFF.

V gene TRBV23-1 combines with J gene TRBJ1-3; D is undetermined. TRBV23-1 is treated as an ORF (open reading frame) with a function not yet certain. Trimming took 7 bases from V and 0 from J, leaving 16 bases between them. The CDR3 length is 16 residues. The CDR3: CASTCRAESSGNTIYF. The CDR3 nucleotides read TGCGCCAGCACCTGCCGGGCGGAAAGCTCTGGAAACACCATATATTTT.

The chain combines TRBV5-1 with TRBJ2-3; D not resolved. Trimming left V 0 bases short and J 0 bases short, with 8 bases between. This CDR3 comprises 15 residues. Germline V CDR1 and CDR2: SGHRS, YFSETQ. The CDR3 DNA sequence: TGCGCCAGCAGCTTGGAACGGGCTAGCACAGATACGCAGTATTTT. Its translation: CASSLERASTDTQYF.

Points on this clone: The junction does not match germline at one end; this may be a read error. V and J are TRBV29-1 and TRBJ1-2, with D uncertain. Per the germline V gene, CDR1 is SQVTM and CDR2 is ANQGSEA. There are 12 residues in the CDR3. CDR3 bases: TGCAGCGTGGAAGGGTATAACTATGGCTACACCTTC. As protein: CSVEGYNYGYTF.

V is TRBV19 and J is TRBJ2-3, with 7 bases identical to TRBD2. This CDR3 has 16 amino acids. The germline CDR1 and CDR2 sequences are LNHDA and SQIVND (reference sequence). Germline trimming cut 6 bases from V and 3 bases from J; bases unmatched to any gene: 12. The CDR3 DNA reads as TGTGCCAGTAGCGCAATGTGGGGAGGGGCGACAGATACGCAGTATTTT. Its translation: CASSAMWGGATDTQYF. Using reference TRBV19 and TRBJ2-3 for the parts outside the CDR3, the full variable domain is DGGITQSPKYLFRKEGQNVTLSCEQNLNHDAMYWYRQDPGQGLRLIYYSQIVNDFQKGDIAEGYSVSREKKESFPLTVTSAQKNPTAFYLCASSAMWGGATDTQYFGPGTRLTVL.

V is TRBV4-1 and J is TRBJ2-1; 10 nucleotides line up with TRBD2. The CDR3 consists of 15 residues. V lost 1 base, J lost 5 bases, and 2 bases stayed unmatched. Looked up from germline, CDR1 is MGHRA and CDR2 is YSYEKL. CDR3 nucleotide sequence: TGCGCCAGCAGCCAAGTAGCGGGGGGCAACAATGAGCAGTTCTTC. This sequence encodes CASSQVAGGNNEQFF.

The chain recombines TRBV4-1 with TRBJ1-5; 7 bases match TRBD1. The CDR3 is made up of 17 amino acids. Per germline, CDR1 MGHRA and CDR2 YSYEKL. V gave up 1 base and J gave up 4 bases; unmatched junction bases: 10. The CDR3, as DNA: TGCGCCAGCAGCCAAGGGGCCGGGACAGATCCGAATCAGCCCCAGCATTTT. Protein: CASSQGAGTDPNQPQHF.

In this sample, this clone turned up a few times. The chain carries TRBV7-9 and TRBJ1-4; D remains unclear. This CDR3 is 16 amino acids long. CDR1 and CDR2 (germline): SEHNR, FQNEAQ (reference sequence). Trimming stripped 1 base from V and 2 bases from J, with 11 bases between. Here the CDR3 reads CASSLVVVRTNEKLFF. CDR3 nucleotide sequence: TGTGCCAGCAGCTTAGTGGTGGTTAGGACTAATGAAAAACTGTTTTTT.

The V and J genes are TRBV27 and TRBJ1-2; 11 bases agree with TRBD1. CDR3 length: 17 amino acids. Trimming at V came to 7 bases and at J to 1 base, leaving 11 bases not matched to a gene. The germline V gene has CDR1 MNHEY and CDR2 SMNVEV (reference sequence). The CDR3 DNA reads as TGTGCCAGCACCCTTCGGGACAGGGGGGATGTTAACTATGGCTACACCTTC. Translated, it gives CASTLRDRGDVNYGYTF.

This rearrangement joins TRBV15 to TRBJ2-3; 7 bases match TRBD1. The CDR3 has 15 residues. J gave up 4 bases and V 1 base, and 5 bases lay outside the gene matches. Germline CDR1 reads LNHNV; CDR2 reads YYDKDF (reference sequence). The CDR3 here is CATSRADRRSDTQYF. The CDR3 region has the DNA TGTGCCACCAGCAGAGCGGACAGGAGGTCAGATACGCAGTATTTT.